This TCR beta chain comes out of a study of cytomegalovirus exposure and HLA in healthy donors. Findings of the study overall: Per a later analysis, 15,000 to 20,000 TCR beta sequences showed association with HLA alleles at 0.05 false discovery rate.

It was with 60 Vbeta and 13 Jbeta primers that the PCR ran. Sequencing used immunoSEQ multiplex PCR; TCRdb keeps in-frame clones, though not all of them. Among hundreds of thousands of clones listed, more than 60% were seen once. As for this clone: What it binds is unknown.

Trimming removed 3 bases from V and 6 bases from J, with 11 bases in between. Germline V gene data show CDR1 as KGHSH and CDR2 as LQKENI. This CDR3 comprises 13 residues. J is TRBJ1-1 and V is TRBV18; D is possibly TRBD1 (6 bases). The sample taken for sequencing was PBMCs. The TCR comes from a woman aged 55-69 years in good health and CMV-seropositive. The CDR3 DNA reads as TGTGCCAGCTCACCCTCAGGGGCGGCTGAAGCTTTCTTT. This gives the protein CASSPSGAAEAFF.